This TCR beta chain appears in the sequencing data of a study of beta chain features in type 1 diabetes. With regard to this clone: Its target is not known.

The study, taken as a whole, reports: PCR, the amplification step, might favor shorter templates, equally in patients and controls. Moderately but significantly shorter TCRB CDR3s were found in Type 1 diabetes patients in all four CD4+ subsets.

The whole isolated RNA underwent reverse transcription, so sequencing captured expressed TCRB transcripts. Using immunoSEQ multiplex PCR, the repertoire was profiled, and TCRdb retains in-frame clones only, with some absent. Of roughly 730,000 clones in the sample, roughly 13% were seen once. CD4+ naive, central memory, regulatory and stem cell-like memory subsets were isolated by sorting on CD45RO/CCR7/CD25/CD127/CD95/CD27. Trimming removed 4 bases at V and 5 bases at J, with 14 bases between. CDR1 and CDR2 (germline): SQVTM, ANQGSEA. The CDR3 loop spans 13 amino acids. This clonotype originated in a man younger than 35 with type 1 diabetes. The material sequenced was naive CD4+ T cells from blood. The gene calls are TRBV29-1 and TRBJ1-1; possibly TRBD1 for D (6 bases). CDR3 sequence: CSVGSGGWTEAFF. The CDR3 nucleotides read TGCAGCGTTGGGTCCGGGGGCTGGACTGAAGCTTTCTTT.